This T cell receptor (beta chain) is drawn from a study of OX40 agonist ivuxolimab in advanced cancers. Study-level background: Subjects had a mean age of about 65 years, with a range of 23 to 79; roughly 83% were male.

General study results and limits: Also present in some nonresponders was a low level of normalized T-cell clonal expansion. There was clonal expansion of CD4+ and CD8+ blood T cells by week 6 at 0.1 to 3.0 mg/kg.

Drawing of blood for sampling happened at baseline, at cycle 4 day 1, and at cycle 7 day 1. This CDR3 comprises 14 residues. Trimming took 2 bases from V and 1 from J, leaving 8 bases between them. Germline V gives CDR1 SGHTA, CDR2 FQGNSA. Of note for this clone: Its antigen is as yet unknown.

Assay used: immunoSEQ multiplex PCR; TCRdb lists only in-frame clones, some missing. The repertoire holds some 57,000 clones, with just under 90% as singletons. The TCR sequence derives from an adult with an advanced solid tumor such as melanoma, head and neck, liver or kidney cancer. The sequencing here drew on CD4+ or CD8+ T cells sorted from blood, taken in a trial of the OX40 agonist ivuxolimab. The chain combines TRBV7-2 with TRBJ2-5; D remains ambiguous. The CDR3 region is CASSLSKAQETQYF. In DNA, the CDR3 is TGTGCCAGCAGCTTATCGAAGGCCCAAGAGACCCAGTACTTC.